The 2 T cell receptor beta chains below come from one sample, sequenced in a study of Graves' ophthalmopathy and Graves' hyperthyroidism. The authors amplified TCR beta CDR3 regions from RNA transcripts. Second-round multiplex PCR followed a first-round RT-PCR using HTBI primers. TCRdb passed the multiplex PCR reads through MiXCR, listing each CDR3 protein once. This table holds around 670,000 distinct CDR3 sequences, roughly 40% found once. Sequencing used peripheral blood. These receptors were collected from an adult man with Graves' ophthalmopathy.

The sample holds one count of this clonotype. V usage is TRBV29-1 and J usage is TRBJ1-1; 9 positions agree with TRBD1. In germline, CDR1 is SQVTM, CDR2 ANQGSEA. The V gene end was trimmed by 6 bases and the J gene end by 4 bases; junction bases not matched to a gene: 9. The CDR3 consists of 14 residues. The CDR3 region has the DNA TGCAGCGTCACAGGGGGCTGCCTTGGCACTGAAGCTTTCTTT. As protein: CSVTGGCLGTEAFF. Using reference TRBV29-1 and TRBJ1-1 for the parts outside the CDR3, the full variable domain is SAVISQKPSRDICQRGTSLTIQCQVDSQVTMMFWYRQQPGQSLTLIATANQGSEATYESGFVIDKFPISRPNLTFSTLTVSNMSPEDSSIYLCSVTGGCLGTEAFFGQGTRLTVV.

In its sample, this clonotype was seen once. V usage is TRBV15 and J usage is TRBJ2-7, with 9 bases that match TRBD1. The V and J ends lost 10 bases and 3 bases, in that order; junction bases with no gene match: 25. The CDR3 has 19 residues. CDR1 is LNHNV, CDR2 YYDKDF, per germline (reference sequence). CDR3 DNA: TGTGCCATCAGTGAGCCCTCAGTAATCGGGACAGGGTCCCGCTACGAGCAGTACTTC. This translates into CAISEPSVIGTGSRYEQYF. Drawing the rest from reference TRBV15 and TRBJ2-7, the complete variable domain is DAMVIQNPRYQVTQFGKPVTLSCSQTLNHNVMYWYQQKSSQAPKLLFHYYDKDFNNEADTPDNFQSRRPNTSFCFLDIRSPGLGDTAMYLCAISEPSVIGTGSRYEQYFGPGTRLTVT.